The clone carrying this T cell receptor (beta chain) has at least ten counts. Its antigen is as yet unknown. This specimen belongs to a study of shared clonotypes between healthy human individuals. Notes on the study in general: The donor pool, a small one, limited the genetic and exposure-history diversity represented. Clonotype sharing among donors was thought likely to change with sequencing depth. Apart from blood, nothing was sampled; tissue repertoires likely differ.

The replicate PCRs on unsorted PBMC were given around 280 ng DNA, which is 25,000 to 30,000 T cell genomes. Generated by immunoSEQ multiplex PCR, the TCRdb table keeps only in-frame clones and is missing some. The data hold about half a million clones, with over 60% observed a single time. From germline, CDR1 is SGHTA and CDR2 FQGNSA. This CDR3 spans 14 amino acids. The V and J ends lost 7 bases and 2 bases, in that order; junction bases with no gene match: 7. Sequencing input: PBMCs. The clonotype comes from a woman aged 40 to 50 in good health. Some clones in this sample may be carry-over from other donors' samples. J is TRBJ1-2 and V is TRBV7-2; 7 nucleotides match TRBD1. This CDR3 reads CASNTPTGNYGYTF. The DNA of the CDR3 is TGTGCCAGCAACACCCCGACAGGGAACTATGGCTACACCTTC.